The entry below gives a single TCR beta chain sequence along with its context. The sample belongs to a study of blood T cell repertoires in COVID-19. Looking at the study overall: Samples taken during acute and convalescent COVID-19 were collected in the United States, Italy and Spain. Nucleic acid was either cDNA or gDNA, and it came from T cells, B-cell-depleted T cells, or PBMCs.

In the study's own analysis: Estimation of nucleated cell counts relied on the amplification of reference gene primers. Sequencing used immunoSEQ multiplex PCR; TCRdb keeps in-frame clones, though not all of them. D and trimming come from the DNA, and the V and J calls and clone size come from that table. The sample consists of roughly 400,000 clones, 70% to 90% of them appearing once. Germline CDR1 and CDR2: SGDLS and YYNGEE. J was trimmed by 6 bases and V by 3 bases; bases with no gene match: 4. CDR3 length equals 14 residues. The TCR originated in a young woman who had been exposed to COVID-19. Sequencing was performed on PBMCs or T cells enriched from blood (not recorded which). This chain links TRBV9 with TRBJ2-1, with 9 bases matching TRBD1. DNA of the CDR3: TGTGCCAGCAGCGCGGGACAGGGATTCAATGAGCAGTTCTTC. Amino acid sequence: CASSAGQGFNEQFF.